This T cell receptor (beta chain) was obtained from a study of blood T cell repertoires in COVID-19. Study at large: The analysed material was cDNA or gDNA that came from T cells, B-cell-depleted T cells, or PBMCs.

Sequencing was performed with immunoSEQ multiplex PCR; in TCRdb, only in-frame clones are kept and a portion is missing. This table holds about 360,000 clones, more than 75% found once. Germline CDR1 is LNHDA and CDR2 is SQIVND (reference sequence). There are 15 residues in the CDR3. With V trimmed by 11 bases and J by 1 base, 12 bases remained unmatched. The origin of this receptor is a human donor with acute or convalescent COVID-19. The donor label of this sample is uncertain. Sample: peripheral blood. This rearrangement joins TRBV19 to TRBJ2-5; TRBD2 matches 8 bases. CDR3 nucleotide sequence: TGTGCCTCTAACGGGGGGGGTAGCGGCCAAGAGACCCAGTACTTC. It encodes CASNGGGSGQETQYF.